Given below is one T cell receptor (beta chain) in context. The antigen is not known. The ends were cut back, 2 bases at V and 7 bases at J, with 9 bases in the middle. The CDR3 has 12 amino acids. Germline lookup yields CDR1 DFQATT and CDR2 SNEGSKA (reference sequence). Time point defined: pre-sensitization, week 0. The sample's treatment: therapeutic diphenylcyclopropenone sensitization with weekly scalp DPC. The data are from a study of human T cells and chemical hapten exposure. Study-wide points: TCRs exceeding 1 in 1000 frequency stayed unchanged with DPC sensitization.

One entry per CDR3 protein, called by TCRdb with MiXCR from the RACE reads. The sample includes around 330,000 distinct CDR3 sequences, 4.5% to 7% of them seen just once. The receptor was isolated from a woman younger than 30 with alopecia areata. Some clones in this sample may be carry-over from other donors' samples. The chain carries TRBV20-1 and TRBJ2-1; D remains ambiguous. The input for sequencing was whole blood, taken in connection with sensitization to the hapten diphenylcyclopropenone (DPC). In nucleotides, the CDR3 is TGCAGTGCTAGAAAGACCTGGAATGAGCAGTTCTTC. Residues: CSARKTWNEQFF.